The sequence of this TCR beta chain was determined in a study of technical replicates of blood from a handful of donors. Sequencing was performed with immunoSEQ multiplex PCR; in TCRdb, only in-frame clones are kept and a portion is missing. This table holds 12,000 or so clones, roughly 95% found once. The source material was PBMCs. The receptor was derived from a human donor in good health.

The CDR3 coding sequence is TGTGCCAGCAGCTCTTCCTCCACAGGGAACAATGAGCAGTTCTTC. Its translation: CASSSSSTGNNEQFF. The chain joins TRBV11-2 to TRBJ2-1, with D perhaps matching TRBD1 (6 bases). CDR1 is SGHAT, CDR2 FQNNGV, per germline. This CDR3 region has 15 residues. V dropped 4 bases and J dropped 5 bases, with 15 bases sitting between them.